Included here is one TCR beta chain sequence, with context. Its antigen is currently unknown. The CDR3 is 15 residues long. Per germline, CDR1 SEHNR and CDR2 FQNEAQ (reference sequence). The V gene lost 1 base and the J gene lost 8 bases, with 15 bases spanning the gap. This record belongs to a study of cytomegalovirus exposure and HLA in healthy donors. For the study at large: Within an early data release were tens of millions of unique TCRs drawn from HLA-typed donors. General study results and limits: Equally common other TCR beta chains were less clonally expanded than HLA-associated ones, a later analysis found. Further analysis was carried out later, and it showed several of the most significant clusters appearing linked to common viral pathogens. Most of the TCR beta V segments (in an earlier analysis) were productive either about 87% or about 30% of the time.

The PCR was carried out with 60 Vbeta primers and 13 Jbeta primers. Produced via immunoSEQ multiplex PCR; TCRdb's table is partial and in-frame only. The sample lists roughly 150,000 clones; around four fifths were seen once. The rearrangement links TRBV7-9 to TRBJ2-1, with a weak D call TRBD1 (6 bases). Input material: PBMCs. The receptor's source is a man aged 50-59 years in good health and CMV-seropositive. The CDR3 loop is CASSLVTGPGDEQFF. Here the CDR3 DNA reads TGTGCCAGCAGCTTAGTTACAGGGCCGGGCGATGAGCAGTTCTTC.